This entry lists 13 T cell receptor beta chains sequenced from one sample in a study of regulatory T cells in long-lasting Graves disease. Specified time point: newly diagnosed GD, antithyroid drugs for less than 3 months. PBMC RNA was the source of the TCR library. CDR3 regions were amplified by Arm-PCR using iRepertoire HTBI primers to build TCR beta libraries. TCRdb redid the calling of the multiplex PCR reads with MiXCR, one entry per CDR3 protein. Here the sample spans roughly 400,000 distinct CDR3 sequences, over 14% being singletons. In addition, the sample was reused for a study of T cells in Graves' hyperthyroidism and ophthalmopathy.

The input for sequencing was peripheral blood mononuclear cells (PBMCs), taken at new diagnosis, from a patient treated with antithyroid drugs. The receptors were sampled from a woman aged 40-49 years with Graves disease.

This clonotype was found a few times. The gene calls are TRBV4-1 and TRBJ2-7; perhaps TRBD1 as D (5 bases). CDR1 and CDR2 from the germline V gene are MGHRA and YSYEKL. CDR3 length equals 14 residues. The V gene lost 3 bases and the J gene lost 7 bases, with 16 bases spanning the gap. For the CDR3, the DNA is TGCGCCAGCAGCCATACCAAATCAGGGTGGGAGCAGTACTTC. As protein: CASSHTKSGWEQYF.

This clonotype has more than one count but fewer than ten. V is TRBV10-3 and J is TRBJ1-1; maybe TRBD1 (5 bases). The CDR3 runs 14 residues. Trimming took 6 bases from V and 1 from J, leaving 12 bases between them. Germline V CDR1 and CDR2: ENHRY, SYGVKD. CDR3 bases: TGTGCCATCAGGGGACCGGGGGGGAACACTGAAGCTTTCTTT. Its translation is CAIRGPGGNTEAFF.

In this sample, this clonotype turned up a few times. A much larger clone lies one base from this, so it may be a read error. This chain uses TRBV3-1 with TRBJ2-7; 7 nucleotides align to TRBD1. CDR1 is LGHDT and CDR2 is YNNKEL in the germline V gene (reference sequence). The CDR3 length is 13 residues. CDR3 nucleotides: TGTGCCGGCAGCCCGGACAGGTACCACGAGCAGTACTTC. It codes for CAGSPDRYHEQYF.

This chain joins TRBV3-1 and TRBJ1-3; D is unresolved. Germline CDR1 and CDR2: LGHDT and YNNKEL (reference sequence). The ends were cut back, 6 bases at V and 0 bases at J, with 6 bases in the middle. The CDR3 is 13 amino acids. This CDR3 is CASRQISGNTIYF. In nucleotides, the CDR3 is TGTGCCAGCAGACAGATCTCTGGAAACACCATATATTTT.

This clonotype has ten or more counts. The chain recombines TRBV2 with TRBJ2-7; D not resolved. V lost 3 bases and J 5 bases, leaving 8 bases between the germline ends. The CDR3 extends over 12 amino acids. Germline CDR1 and CDR2: SNHLY and FYNNEI. CDR3 nucleotides: TGTGCCAGCAGTGATGTTGGTAACGAGCAGTACTTC. This translates into CASSDVGNEQYF.

This clonotype was recorded many times. The V gene is TRBV28, the J gene TRBJ2-1; D assignment may be TRBD1 or TRBD2 (5 bases each). The CDR3 consists of 17 residues. Per germline, CDR1 MDHEN and CDR2 SYDVKM. V lost 6 bases, J lost 0 bases, and 18 bases lay in between. The CDR3 region is CASSPRDGKTSYNEQFF. CDR3 sequence (DNA): TGTGCCAGCAGCCCCCGGGACGGAAAGACCTCCTACAATGAGCAGTTCTTC.

This clonotype was recorded at least ten times. The chain uses TRBV27 and TRBJ2-3, with TRBD2 matching 10 bases. Germline assignment: CDR1 MNHEY and CDR2 SMNVEV (reference sequence). The V gene end was trimmed by 7 bases and the J gene end by 1 base; junction bases not matched to a gene: 8. There are 16 residues in the CDR3. Here the CDR3 DNA reads TGTGCCAGCAACTTAGGCGGGACTAGCGGCACAGATACGCAGTATTTT. Translating gives CASNLGGTSGTDTQYF.

This clonotype was seen ten or more times. This chain links TRBV27 with TRBJ2-5; 9 bases align to TRBD1. Trimming removed 4 bases from V and 7 bases from J; junction bases left unmatched: 7. Germline V gene lookup returns CDR1 MNHEY and CDR2 SMNVEV (reference sequence). The CDR3 sequence is 14 residues long. The CDR3 DNA is TGTGCCAGCAGTTCGGGACAGGGTCTAGGGACCCAGTACTTC. This sequence encodes CASSSGQGLGTQYF.

The V call is TRBV7-9, the J call TRBJ1-3; a weak D match, TRBD1 (5 bases). Germline V gene lookup returns CDR1 SEHNR and CDR2 FQNEAQ (reference sequence). The CDR3 loop spans 16 amino acids. V shed 1 base and J shed 4 bases, with 14 bases lying between them. In DNA, the CDR3 is TGTGCCAGCAGCTTAGTTGGGGGAACGGGGGGAAACACCATATATTTT. Its translation is CASSLVGGTGGNTIYF.

The sample holds a few counts of this clonotype. V and J are TRBV6-2 or TRBV6-3 and TRBJ1-1; D not resolved. V lost 4 bases to trimming and J lost 4 bases, with 13 bases between them. The CDR3 has 14 amino acids. The germline V gene has CDR1 MNHEY and CDR2 SVGEGT. The CDR3 region has the DNA TGTGCCAGCAGTTTATTGGGTGGAGGCACTGAAGCTTTCTTT. This sequence encodes CASSLLGGGTEAFF.

This chain joins TRBV4-1 and TRBJ1-1; TRBD1 agrees at 10 bases. This CDR3 is built from 15 residues. Looked up from germline, CDR1 is MGHRA and CDR2 is YSYEKL. V gave up 6 bases and J gave up 1 base; unmatched junction bases: 5. The CDR3 DNA reads TGCGCCAGCAGTCGGACAGGGGGGACGAACACTGAAGCTTTCTTT. It is translated as CASSRTGGTNTEAFF.

This clonotype was detected a few times. The chain links TRBV27 to TRBJ1-6; D is possibly TRBD1 (5 bases). Trimming removed 7 bases at V and 5 bases at J, with 9 bases between. Germline CDR1 and CDR2: MNHEY and SMNVEV (reference sequence). This CDR3 contains 13 residues. The CDR3 bases are TGTGCCAGCAAGACAGCAAATAATTCACCCCTCCACTTT. Residues: CASKTANNSPLHF.

The CDR3 region has the DNA TGCGCCAGCAGCTTGGGGTTGGCTAGCGACGCCTACGAGCAGTACTTC. Translating it yields CASSLGLASDAYEQYF. The chain combines TRBV5-1 with TRBJ2-7; TRBD2 is a possible D gene (6 bases). The germline V gene encodes CDR1 SGHRS and CDR2 YFSETQ. The CDR3 extends over 16 amino acids. V lost 0 bases and J 2 bases, leaving 15 bases between the germline ends.